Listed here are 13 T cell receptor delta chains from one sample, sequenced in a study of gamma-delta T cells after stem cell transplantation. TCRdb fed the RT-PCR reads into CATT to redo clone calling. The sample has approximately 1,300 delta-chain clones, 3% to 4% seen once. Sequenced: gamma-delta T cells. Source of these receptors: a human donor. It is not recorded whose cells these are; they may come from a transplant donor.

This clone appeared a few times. The DNA for the CDR3 is TGTGCCTCTGCCTTCCTCTCGTACACCGATAAACTCATCTTT. It specifies CASAFLSYTDKLIF. The rearrangement uses TRDV3 and TRDJ1; the match to TRDD2 covers 7 bases. Trimming removed 4 bases from V and 0 bases from J; junction bases left unmatched: 8. The germline CDR1 and CDR2 sequences are TVYSNPD and GDNSRS (reference sequence). This CDR3 is built from 14 residues.

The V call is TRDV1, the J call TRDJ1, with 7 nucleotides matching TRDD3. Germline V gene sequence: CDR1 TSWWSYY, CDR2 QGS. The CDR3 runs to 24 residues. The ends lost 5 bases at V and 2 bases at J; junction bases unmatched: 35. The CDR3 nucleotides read TGTGCTCTTGGGCCACGAAGGGTCCCCCACCTGAAACCGCGTACTGGGGCCCGAACCGATAAACTCATCTTT. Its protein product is CALGPRRVPHLKPRTGARTDKLIF.

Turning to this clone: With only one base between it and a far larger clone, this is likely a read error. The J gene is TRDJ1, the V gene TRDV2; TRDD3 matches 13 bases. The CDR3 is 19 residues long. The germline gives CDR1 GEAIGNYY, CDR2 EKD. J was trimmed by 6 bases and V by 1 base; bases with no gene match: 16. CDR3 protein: CACDTLTGGYAAQGYKLIF. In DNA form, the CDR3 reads TGTGCCTGTGACACACTTACTGGGGGATACGCCGCGCAGGGGTATAAACTCATCTTT.

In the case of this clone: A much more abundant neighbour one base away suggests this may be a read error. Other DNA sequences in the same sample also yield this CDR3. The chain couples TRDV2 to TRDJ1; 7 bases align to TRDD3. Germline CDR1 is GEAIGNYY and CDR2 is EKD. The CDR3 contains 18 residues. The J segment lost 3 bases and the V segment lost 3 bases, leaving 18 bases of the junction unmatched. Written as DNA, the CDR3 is TGTGCCTGTGACTCAGTGCTGGGGGCCCTCCTCAAGGCCGATAAACTCATCTTT. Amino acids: CACDSVLGALLKADKLIF.

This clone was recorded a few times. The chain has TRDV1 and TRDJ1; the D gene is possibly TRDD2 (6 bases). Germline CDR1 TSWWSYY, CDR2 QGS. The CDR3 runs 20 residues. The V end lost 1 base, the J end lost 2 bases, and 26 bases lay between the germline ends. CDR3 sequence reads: CALGERASSNRGWFTDKLIF. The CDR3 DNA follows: TGTGCTCTTGGGGAACGGGCTTCCTCCAACCGTGGCTGGTTTACCGATAAACTCATCTTT.

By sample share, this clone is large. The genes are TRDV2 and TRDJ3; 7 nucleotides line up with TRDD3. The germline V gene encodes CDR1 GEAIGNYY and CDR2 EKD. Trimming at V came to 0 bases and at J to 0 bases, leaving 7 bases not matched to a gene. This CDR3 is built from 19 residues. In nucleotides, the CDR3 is TGTGCCTGTGACACCCCTGGGGGGGTGAGCTCCTGGGACACCCGACAGATGTTTTTC. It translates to CACDTPGGVSSWDTRQMFF.

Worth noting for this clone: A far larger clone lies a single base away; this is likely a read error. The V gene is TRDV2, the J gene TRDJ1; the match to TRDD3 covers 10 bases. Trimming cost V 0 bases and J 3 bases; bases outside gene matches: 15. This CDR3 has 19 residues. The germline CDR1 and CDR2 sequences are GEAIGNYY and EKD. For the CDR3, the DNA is TGTGCCTGTGACACCGTGGGGGGCCAGGGGGATACGATGTCCGATAAACTCATCTTT. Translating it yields CACDTVGGQGDTMSDKLIF.

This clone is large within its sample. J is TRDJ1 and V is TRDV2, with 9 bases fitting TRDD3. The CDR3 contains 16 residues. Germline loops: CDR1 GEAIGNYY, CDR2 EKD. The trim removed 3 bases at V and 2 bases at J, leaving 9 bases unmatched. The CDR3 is CACDLLGDGGTDKLIF. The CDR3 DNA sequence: TGTGCCTGTGACCTACTGGGGGACGGGGGGACCGATAAACTCATCTTT.

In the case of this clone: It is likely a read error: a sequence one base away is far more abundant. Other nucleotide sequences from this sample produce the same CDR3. The CDR3 DNA follows: TGTGCCTGTGACACCGTGGCAAGTACTGGGGGATATGCCGCCGATAAACTCATCTTT. Translating gives CACDTVASTGGYAADKLIF. This chain joins TRDV2 and TRDJ1, with 11 bases lining up with TRDD3. The CDR3 spans 19 residues. The V and J ends lost 0 bases and 3 bases, in that order; junction bases with no gene match: 14. CDR1 is GEAIGNYY and CDR2 is EKD in the germline V gene.

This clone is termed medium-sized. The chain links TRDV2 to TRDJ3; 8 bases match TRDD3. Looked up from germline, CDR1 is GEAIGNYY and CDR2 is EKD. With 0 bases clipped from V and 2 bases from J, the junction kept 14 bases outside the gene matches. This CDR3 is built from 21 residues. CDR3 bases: TGTGCCTGTGACACCGGTTTTGGGGGGATAAGTTCCACCTGGGACACCCGACAGATGTTTTTC. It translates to CACDTGFGGISSTWDTRQMFF.

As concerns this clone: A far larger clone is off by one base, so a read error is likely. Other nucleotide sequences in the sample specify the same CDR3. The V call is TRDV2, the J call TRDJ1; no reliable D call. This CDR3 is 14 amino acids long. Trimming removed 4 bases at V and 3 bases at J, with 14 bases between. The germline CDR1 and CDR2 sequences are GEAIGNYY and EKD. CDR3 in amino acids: CACETITLADKLIF. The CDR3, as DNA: TGTGCCTGTGAAACGATTACTCTAGCCGATAAACTCATCTTT.

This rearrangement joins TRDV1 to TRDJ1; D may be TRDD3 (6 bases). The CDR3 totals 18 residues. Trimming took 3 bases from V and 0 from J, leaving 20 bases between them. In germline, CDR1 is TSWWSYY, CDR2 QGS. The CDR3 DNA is TGTGCTCTTGGGGAGGGGGGGAGGATTCGGCAGTACACCGATAAACTCATCTTT. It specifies CALGEGGRIRQYTDKLIF.

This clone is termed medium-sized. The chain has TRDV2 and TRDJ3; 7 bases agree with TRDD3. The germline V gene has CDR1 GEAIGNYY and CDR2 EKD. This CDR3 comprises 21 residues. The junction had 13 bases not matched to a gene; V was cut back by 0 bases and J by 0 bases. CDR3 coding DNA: TGTGCCTGTGACACCTTAGCTGGGGGCCCCACGAGCTCCTGGGACACCCGACAGATGTTTTTC. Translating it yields CACDTLAGGPTSSWDTRQMFF.